These T cell receptor beta chains were read from a single sample in a study of cytotoxic CD8 clonotypes in ibrutinib-treated CLL. Sequencing was performed with immunoSEQ multiplex PCR; in TCRdb, only in-frame clones are kept and a portion is missing. This repertoire shows under 300,000 clones, around 76% found once; its top ten account for around 6%. Sequences were derived from PBMCs, sampled at disease progression, from a patient treated with ibrutinib. These TCRs come from a human donor with chronic lymphocytic leukemia. Both conserved end residues are part of each CDR3. The order of the fields is J gene, D gene, V gene, CDR3 protein. D genes are given only for firm matches.

j_call: TRBJ2-3; d_call: .; v_call: TRBV2; cdr3_aa: CASNGWNTDTQYF
j_call: TRBJ1-5; d_call: .; v_call: TRBV7-2; cdr3_aa: CASRQGYNQPQHF
j_call: TRBJ2-2; d_call: TRBD2; v_call: TRBV27; cdr3_aa: CASSLWGGANTGELFF
j_call: TRBJ1-5; d_call: .; v_call: TRBV9; cdr3_aa: CASSVKDQPQPQHF
j_call: TRBJ2-3; d_call: TRBD2; v_call: TRBV7-3; cdr3_aa: CASSLFPSGSSTDTQYF
j_call: TRBJ2-5; d_call: .; v_call: TRBV19; cdr3_aa: CASSPSGARGETQYF
j_call: TRBJ1-1; d_call: .; v_call: TRBV15; cdr3_aa: CATSRDTIEAFF
j_call: TRBJ2-3; d_call: TRBD2; v_call: TRBV6-5; cdr3_aa: CASSWTSGYTQYF
j_call: TRBJ2-5; d_call: .; v_call: TRBV13; cdr3_aa: CASSLESTQYF
j_call: TRBJ1-2; d_call: .; v_call: TRBV7-8; cdr3_aa: CASSLFGGHDGYTF
j_call: TRBJ1-5; d_call: .; v_call: TRBV27; cdr3_aa: CASSLFWGNQPQHF
j_call: TRBJ1-3; d_call: .; v_call: TRBV6-1; cdr3_aa: CASMYRNTIYF
j_call: TRBJ2-6; d_call: .; v_call: TRBV14; cdr3_aa: CASSRRGASGANVLTF
j_call: TRBJ1-5; d_call: .; v_call: TRBV7-9; cdr3_aa: CASSAGRIGNQPQHF
j_call: TRBJ1-1; d_call: TRBD1; v_call: TRBV5-6; cdr3_aa: CASRAGQDVGPDTEAFF
j_call: TRBJ2-7; d_call: .; v_call: TRBV7-6; cdr3_aa: CASSPGQSAYEQYF
j_call: TRBJ1-1; d_call: .; v_call: TRBV4-1; cdr3_aa: CASSQAPSGGSIEAFF
j_call: TRBJ1-4; d_call: TRBD1; v_call: TRBV28; cdr3_aa: CASSRTGAGEKLFF
j_call: TRBJ2-5; d_call: .; v_call: TRBV10-2; cdr3_aa: CASTDDKAQYF
j_call: TRBJ2-3; d_call: .; v_call: TRBV9; cdr3_aa: CASSGPGQSTDTQYF
j_call: TRBJ2-7; d_call: TRBD1; v_call: TRBV7-8; cdr3_aa: CASSFTGAGEQYF
j_call: TRBJ1-4; d_call: .; v_call: TRBV7-9; cdr3_aa: CASRREGINEKLFF
j_call: TRBJ2-2; d_call: .; v_call: TRBV29-1; cdr3_aa: CSVLGSPNTGELFF
j_call: TRBJ2-5; d_call: TRBD1; v_call: TRBV7-3; cdr3_aa: CASSPMDRGGTQYF
j_call: TRBJ1-2; d_call: .; v_call: TRBV11-3; cdr3_aa: CASSSSWGRRYGYTF
j_call: TRBJ2-3; d_call: .; v_call: TRBV9; cdr3_aa: CASSVDLQGRGADTQYF
j_call: TRBJ2-7; d_call: TRBD1; v_call: TRBV9; cdr3_aa: CASSVSGTGDYEQYF
j_call: TRBJ1-2; d_call: TRBD1; v_call: TRBV6-1; cdr3_aa: CASSAAGGNYGYTF
j_call: TRBJ1-2; d_call: .; v_call: TRBV2; cdr3_aa: CASTPAHYGYTF
j_call: TRBJ1-1; d_call: .; v_call: TRBV7-8; cdr3_aa: CASSFGASNTEAFF
j_call: TRBJ2-1; d_call: .; v_call: TRBV15; cdr3_aa: CATSRSLSYNEQFF
j_call: TRBJ1-5; d_call: .; v_call: TRBV14; cdr3_aa: CASSPFDRLKSNQPQHF
j_call: TRBJ1-1; d_call: .; v_call: TRBV29-1; cdr3_aa: CSVEGITEAFF
j_call: TRBJ1-2; d_call: TRBD1; v_call: TRBV5-1; cdr3_aa: CASSSGTGAGGYTF
j_call: TRBJ2-7; d_call: TRBD1; v_call: TRBV5-1; cdr3_aa: CASSLGQGATYEQYF
j_call: TRBJ2-7; d_call: TRBD1; v_call: TRBV28; cdr3_aa: CASSFWNRGRDDEQYF
j_call: TRBJ2-1; d_call: .; v_call: TRBV28; cdr3_aa: CASWTDLYNEQFF
j_call: TRBJ1-1; d_call: .; v_call: TRBV6-1; cdr3_aa: CASSEASAHGITNLNTEAFF
j_call: TRBJ1-1; d_call: .; v_call: TRBV7-8; cdr3_aa: CASSLDAVERTEAFF
j_call: TRBJ1-1; d_call: .; v_call: TRBV7-9; cdr3_aa: CASSGWVSPEAFF
j_call: TRBJ2-1; d_call: .; v_call: TRBV7-6; cdr3_aa: CASSPGYNEQFF
j_call: TRBJ2-1; d_call: TRBD1; v_call: TRBV5-1; cdr3_aa: CASSRSGTGKFTEQFF
j_call: TRBJ1-2; d_call: .; v_call: TRBV20-1; cdr3_aa: CSAPGPSYTF